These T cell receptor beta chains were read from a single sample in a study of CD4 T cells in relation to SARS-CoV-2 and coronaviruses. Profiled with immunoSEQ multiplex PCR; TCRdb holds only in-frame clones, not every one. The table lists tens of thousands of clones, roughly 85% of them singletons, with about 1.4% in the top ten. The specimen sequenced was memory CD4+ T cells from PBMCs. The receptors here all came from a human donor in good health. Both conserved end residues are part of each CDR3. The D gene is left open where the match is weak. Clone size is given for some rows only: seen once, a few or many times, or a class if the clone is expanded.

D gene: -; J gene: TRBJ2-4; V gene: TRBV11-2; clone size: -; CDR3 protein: CASSLGIQFDLAKNIQYF
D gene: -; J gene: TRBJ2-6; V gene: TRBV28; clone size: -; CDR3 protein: CASSFSGPGANVLTF
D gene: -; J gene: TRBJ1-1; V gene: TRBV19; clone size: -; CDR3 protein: CASSVKGDTEAFF
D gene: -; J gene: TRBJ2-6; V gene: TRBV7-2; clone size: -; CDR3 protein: CASSLNGMGANVLTF
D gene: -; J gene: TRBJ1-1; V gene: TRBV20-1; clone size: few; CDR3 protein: CSASGGNTEAFF
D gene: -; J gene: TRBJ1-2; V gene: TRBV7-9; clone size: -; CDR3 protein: CRIETGAGDGYTF
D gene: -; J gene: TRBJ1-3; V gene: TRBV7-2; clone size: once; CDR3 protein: CASSLTRGNTIYF
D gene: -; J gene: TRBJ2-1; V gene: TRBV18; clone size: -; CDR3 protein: CASSPSRAGTYNEQFF
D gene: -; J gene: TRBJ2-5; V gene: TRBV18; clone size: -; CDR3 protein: CASSRSAQETQYF
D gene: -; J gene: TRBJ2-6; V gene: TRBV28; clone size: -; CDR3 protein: CASSLYQPGANVLTF
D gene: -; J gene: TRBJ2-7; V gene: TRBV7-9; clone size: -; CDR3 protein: CASSLEFPLGEQYF
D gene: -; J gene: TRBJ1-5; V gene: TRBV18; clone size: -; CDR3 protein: CASSPQDSNQPQHF
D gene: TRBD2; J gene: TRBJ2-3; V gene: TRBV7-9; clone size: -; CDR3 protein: CASRWDYGGDTQYF
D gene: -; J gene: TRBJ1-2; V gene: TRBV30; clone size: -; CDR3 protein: CAWSEPGRVYGYTF
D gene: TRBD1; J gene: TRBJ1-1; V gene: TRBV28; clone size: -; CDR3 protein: CASSWGPAGGLTAFF
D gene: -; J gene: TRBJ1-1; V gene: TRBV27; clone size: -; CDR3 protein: CASSLNRPPAEAFF
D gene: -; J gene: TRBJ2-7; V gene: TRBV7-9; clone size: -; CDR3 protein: CASRASVPDEQYF
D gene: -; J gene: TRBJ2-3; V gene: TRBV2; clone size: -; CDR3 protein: CASSEEGRTDTQYF
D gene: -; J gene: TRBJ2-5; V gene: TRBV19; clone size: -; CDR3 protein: CASSMSRKETQYF
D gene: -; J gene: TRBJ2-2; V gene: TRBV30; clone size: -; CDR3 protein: CAWSVGWSPNTGELFF
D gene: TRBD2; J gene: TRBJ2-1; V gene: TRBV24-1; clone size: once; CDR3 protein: CATSDQKGLAGVGEQFF
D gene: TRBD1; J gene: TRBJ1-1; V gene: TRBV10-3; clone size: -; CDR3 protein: CAISPLTGDTEAFF
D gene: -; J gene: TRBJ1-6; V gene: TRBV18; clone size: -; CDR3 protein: CASTGAEGSHNSPLHF
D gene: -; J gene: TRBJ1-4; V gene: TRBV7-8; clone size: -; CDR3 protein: CASSLVGRTVGEKLFF
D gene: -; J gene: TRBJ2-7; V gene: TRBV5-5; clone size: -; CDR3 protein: CASSLAGGGIYEQYF
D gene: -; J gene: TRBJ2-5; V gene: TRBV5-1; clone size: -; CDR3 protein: CASSFQDRSETQYF
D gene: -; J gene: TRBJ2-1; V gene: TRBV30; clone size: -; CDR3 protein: CAWMRGRGEQFF
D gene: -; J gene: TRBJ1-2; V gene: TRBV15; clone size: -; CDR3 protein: CATSREVGDNYGYTF
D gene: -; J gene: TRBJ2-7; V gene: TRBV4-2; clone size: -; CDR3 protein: CASSQDLRGAYEQYF
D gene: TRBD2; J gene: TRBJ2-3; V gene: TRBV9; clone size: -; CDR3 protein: CASRPLAGAADTQYF
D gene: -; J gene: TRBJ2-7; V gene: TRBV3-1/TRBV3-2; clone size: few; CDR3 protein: CASSDAARSYEQYF
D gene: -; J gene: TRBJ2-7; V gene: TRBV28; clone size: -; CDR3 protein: CASSGPPPSDQYF
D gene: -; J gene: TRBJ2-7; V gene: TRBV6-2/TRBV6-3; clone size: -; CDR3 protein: CASSTQGRSSYEQYF
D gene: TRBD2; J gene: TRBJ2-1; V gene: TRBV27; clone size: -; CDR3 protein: CASSRSGMTNEQFF
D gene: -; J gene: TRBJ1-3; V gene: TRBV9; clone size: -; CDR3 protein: CASSVAVGSGNTIYF
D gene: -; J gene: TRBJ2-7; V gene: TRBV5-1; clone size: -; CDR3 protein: CASSLDRTSPYEQYF
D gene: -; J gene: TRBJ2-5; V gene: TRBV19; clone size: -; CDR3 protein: CASQPRGLETQYF
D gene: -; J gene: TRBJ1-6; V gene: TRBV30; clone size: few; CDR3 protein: CAWSLTLGRNSPLHF
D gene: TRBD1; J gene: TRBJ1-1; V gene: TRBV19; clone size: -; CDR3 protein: CASSFMDRANTEAFF
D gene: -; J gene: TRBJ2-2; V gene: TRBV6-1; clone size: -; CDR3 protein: CASSERRGISNTGELFF
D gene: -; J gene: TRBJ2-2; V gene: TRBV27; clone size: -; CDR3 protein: CASSKGGRGGGYPGELFF
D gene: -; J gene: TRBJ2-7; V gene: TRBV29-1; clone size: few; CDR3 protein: CSVPNGGAYYEQYF
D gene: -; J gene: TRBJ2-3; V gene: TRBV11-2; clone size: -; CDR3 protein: CASSLRTIGTDTQYF
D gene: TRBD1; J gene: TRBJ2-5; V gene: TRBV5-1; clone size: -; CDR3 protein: CASSRTGGQETQYF
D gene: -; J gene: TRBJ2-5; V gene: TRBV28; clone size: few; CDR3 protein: CASIAPDQETQYF
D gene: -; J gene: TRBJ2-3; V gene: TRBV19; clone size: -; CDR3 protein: CASSKRNTPPGDTQYF